This TCR beta chain was sequenced for a study of cytomegalovirus exposure and HLA in healthy donors. Study context: A preliminary data release comprised 80 million to 95 million unique TCRs obtained from HLA-typed donors.

The primer mix had 60 Vbeta and 13 Jbeta primers. TCRdb's table, derived via immunoSEQ multiplex PCR, lists solely in-frame clones and lacks some. There are about 98,000 clones in the sample; under 85% occur only once, and approximately 4% lies in the top ten. Study-wide points: In a later analysis, at a false discovery rate of 0.05, fewer than 20,000 TCR beta sequences matched HLA alleles. Further analysis, carried out later, found HLA-associated TCR beta chains more clonally expanded than equally common other chains. A missense DCLRE1C variant was associated with V- and J-gene trimming of TCR beta chains in a later analysis, and an independent cohort replicated the association.

With respect to this clone: Its antigen is still unknown.

This CDR3 comprises 17 residues. V trimming: 0 bases; J trimming: 3 bases; junction bases outside the gene matches: 4. The germline V gene has CDR1 LNHDA and CDR2 SQIVND (reference sequence). This rearrangement joins TRBV19 to TRBJ2-3; TRBD2 matches at 12 bases. Material for sequencing was PBMCs. This receptor was identified in a female donor in good health and CMV-seropositive. The CDR3 loop is CASSIDGLAGRTDTQYF. The CDR3 DNA is TGTGCCAGTAGTATAGACGGACTAGCGGGACGGACAGATACGCAGTATTTT.